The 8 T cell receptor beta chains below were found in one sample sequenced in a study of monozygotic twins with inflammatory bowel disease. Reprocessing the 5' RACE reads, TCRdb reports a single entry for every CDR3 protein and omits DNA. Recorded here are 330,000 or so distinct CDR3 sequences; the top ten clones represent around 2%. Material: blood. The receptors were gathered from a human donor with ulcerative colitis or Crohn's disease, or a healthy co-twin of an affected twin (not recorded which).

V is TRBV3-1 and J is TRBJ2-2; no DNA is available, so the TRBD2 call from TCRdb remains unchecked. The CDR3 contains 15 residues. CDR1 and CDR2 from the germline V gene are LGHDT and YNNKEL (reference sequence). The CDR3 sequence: CASSLLAGAGGELFF.

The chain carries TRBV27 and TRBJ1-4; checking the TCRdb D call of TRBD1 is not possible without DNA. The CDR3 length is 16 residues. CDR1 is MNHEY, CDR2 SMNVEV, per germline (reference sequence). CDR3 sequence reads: CASRMTGGLRREKLFF.

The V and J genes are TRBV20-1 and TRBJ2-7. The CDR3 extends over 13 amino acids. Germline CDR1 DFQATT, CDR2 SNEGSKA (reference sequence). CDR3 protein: CSARGRYSYEQYF.

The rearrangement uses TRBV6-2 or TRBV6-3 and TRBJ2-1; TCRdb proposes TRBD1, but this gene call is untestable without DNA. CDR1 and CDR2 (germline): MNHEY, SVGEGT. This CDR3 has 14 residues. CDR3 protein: CASSYSQGRNEQFF.

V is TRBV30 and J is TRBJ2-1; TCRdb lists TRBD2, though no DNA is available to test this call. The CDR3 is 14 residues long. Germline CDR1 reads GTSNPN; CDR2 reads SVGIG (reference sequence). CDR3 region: CAWSPSGGPNEQFF.

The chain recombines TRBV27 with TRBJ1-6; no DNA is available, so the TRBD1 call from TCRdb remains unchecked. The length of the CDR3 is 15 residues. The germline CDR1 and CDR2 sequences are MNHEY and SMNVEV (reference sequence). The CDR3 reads CASSPSTGANSPLHF.

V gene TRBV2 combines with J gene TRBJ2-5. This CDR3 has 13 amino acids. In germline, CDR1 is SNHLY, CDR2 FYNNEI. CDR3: CASSSRPGRTQYF. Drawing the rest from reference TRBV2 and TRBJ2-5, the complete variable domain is EPEVTQTPSHQVTQMGQEVILRCVPISNHLYFYWYRQILGQKVEFLVSFYNNEISEKSEIFDDQFSVERPDGSNFTLKIRSTKLEDSAMYFCASSSRPGRTQYFGPGTRLLVL.

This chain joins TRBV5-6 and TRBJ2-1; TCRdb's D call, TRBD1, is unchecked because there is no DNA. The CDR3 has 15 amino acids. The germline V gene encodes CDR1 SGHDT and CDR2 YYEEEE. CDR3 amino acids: CASSLGTGGLNEQFF.